What follows are 24 T cell receptor beta chains derived from one specimen sequenced in a study of cytomegalovirus exposure and HLA in healthy donors. 60 Vbeta and 13 Jbeta primers were used in PCR. The data were produced by immunoSEQ multiplex PCR, yet TCRdb's version contains in-frame clones alone and is incomplete. The sample includes roughly 150,000 clones, about 81% of them seen just once. Sequences were obtained from PBMCs. Receptors were obtained from a girl aged 2-10 years in good health and CMV-seropositive.

This rearrangement joins TRBV7-9 to TRBJ2-5, with D tentatively TRBD1 (6 bases). V lost 3 bases and J lost 5, with 10 bases in between. CDR1 is SEHNR, CDR2 FQNEAQ, per germline (reference sequence). The CDR3 is 13 amino acids. CDR3 region: CASSLGQGETQYF. The CDR3 bases are TGTGCCAGCAGCTTGGGACAAGGGGAGACCCAGTACTTC.

Note on this clone: Germline is not matched at one junction end, which may reflect a read error. The chain joins TRBV16 to TRBJ1-4; 7 bases align to TRBD1. Germline loops: CDR1 KGHSY, CDR2 FQNENV. The CDR3 consists of 11 residues. The CDR3 region has the DNA TGTGCCAGCAGCCCGGGACAGAGTACTACATTT. Protein product: CASSPGQSTTF. Full variable domain (missing parts from reference TRBV16 and TRBJ1-4): GEEVAQTPKHLVRGEGQKAKLYCAPIKGHSYVFWYQQVLKNEFKFLISFQNENVFDETGMPKERFSAKCLPNSPCSLEIQATKLEDSAVYFCASSPGQSTTFGSGTQLSVL.

The V gene is TRBV6-5, the J gene TRBJ1-6; maybe TRBD1 (6 bases). The V end was cut by 3 bases, the J end by 5 bases, with 14 bases between. CDR3 length: 16 amino acids. CDR1 MNHEY and CDR2 SVGAGI come from the germline V gene. The CDR3 loop reads CASSYGIGDNNSPLHF. The DNA of the CDR3 is TGTGCCAGCAGTTATGGTATCGGGGACAATAATTCACCCCTCCACTTT.

This chain connects TRBV10-1 to TRBJ2-5, with unresolved D. The J call may be wrong; the DNA end is better matched by TRBJ2-7. Germline V gene lookup returns CDR1 WNHNN and CDR2 SYGVQD (reference sequence). This CDR3 comprises 15 residues. The CDR3 region has the DNA TGCGCCAGCAGTGACCCCTCCGGTGCACCCTACGAGCAGTACTTC. Translating gives CASSDPSGAPYEQYF.

The chain recombines TRBV15 with TRBJ1-5; D ambiguous. This CDR3 is built from 15 residues. The germline gives CDR1 LNHNV, CDR2 YYDKDF (reference sequence). V was cut by 1 base and J by 0 bases, with 7 bases left in between. The CDR3 DNA sequence: TGTGCCACCAGCAGAGGTCGTATTAGCAATCAGCCCCAGCATTTT. Encoded protein: CATSRGRISNQPQHF.

The chain combines TRBV29-1 with TRBJ1-1, with TRBD1 identical over 9 bases. The ends lost 5 bases at V and 0 bases at J; junction bases unmatched: 4. The germline V gene encodes CDR1 SQVTM and CDR2 ANQGSEA. The CDR3 is 14 amino acids. The CDR3 loop reads CSVKGQGMNTEAFF. CDR3 nucleotides: TGCAGCGTTAAAGGACAGGGGATGAACACTGAAGCTTTCTTT.

The CDR3 DNA reads TGTGCCAGCAGCTTAGGGACATTCTACGAGCAGTACTTC. Translated, it gives CASSLGTFYEQYF. The chain couples TRBV13 to TRBJ2-7; D gene uncertain. CDR1 and CDR2 from the germline V gene are PRHDT and FYEKMQ (reference sequence). The V and J ends lost 0 bases and 3 bases respectively, with 6 bases between them. This CDR3 contains 13 residues. The complete variable domain, with remaining parts taken from reference TRBV13 and TRBJ2-7, reads AAGVIQSPRHLIKEKRETATLKCYPIPRHDTVYWYQQGPGQDPQFLISFYEKMQSDKGSIPDRFSAQQFSDYHSELNMSSLELGDSALYFCASSLGTFYEQYFGPGTRLTVT.

The genes are TRBV28 and TRBJ1-4, with TRBD1 matching 9 bases. The CDR3 contains 15 residues. Germline CDR1 and CDR2: MDHEN and SYDVKM. J gave up 8 bases and V 6 bases, and 10 bases lay outside the gene matches. CDR3 nucleotide sequence: TGTGCCAGCAGACCAAGGACAGGGGTCCGGGAAAAACTGTTTTTT. As protein: CASRPRTGVREKLFF. The full variable domain, its missing parts supplied by reference TRBV28 and TRBJ1-4, is DVKVTQSSRYLVKRTGEKVFLECVQDMDHENMFWYRQDPGLGLRLIYFSYDVKMKEKGDIPEGYSVSREKKERFSLILESASTNQTSMYLCASRPRTGVREKLFFGSGTQLSVL.

V and J are TRBV14 and TRBJ1-2, with D unclear. Germline values: CDR1 SGHDN, CDR2 FVKESK. The germline V and J ends were trimmed by 2 bases and 5 bases, with 9 bases remaining between them. The CDR3 length is 13 residues. The CDR3 coding sequence is TGTGCCAGCAGCCAATCTACGAATTATGGCTACACCTTC. Its translation is CASSQSTNYGYTF.

This clone was counted between two and nine times. The CDR3 DNA follows: TGTGCCAGTATCAGGACAGGGAACACTGAAGCTTTCTTT. It codes for CASIRTGNTEAFF. The chain has TRBV19 and TRBJ1-1; 7 bases are shared with TRBD1. This CDR3 has 13 amino acids. The germline V gene has CDR1 LNHDA and CDR2 SQIVND (reference sequence). Germline trimming cut 7 bases from V and 1 base from J; bases unmatched to any gene: 3. The variable domain in full, with the rest retrieved from reference TRBV19 and TRBJ1-1, is DGGITQSPKYLFRKEGQNVTLSCEQNLNHDAMYWYRQDPGQGLRLIYYSQIVNDFQKGDIAEGYSVSREKKESFPLTVTSAQKNPTAFYLCASIRTGNTEAFFGQGTRLTVV.

The chain is built from TRBV6-1 and TRBJ1-2; D not resolved. This CDR3 spans 15 amino acids. V was shortened by 6 bases and J by 2 bases, with 16 bases between the two germline ends. Germline CDR1 is MNHNS and CDR2 is SASEGT. This CDR3 reads CASRTQSAGNYGYTF. The CDR3 DNA reads as TGTGCCAGCAGGACCCAGTCGGCGGGCAACTATGGCTACACCTTC.

This clone was counted once. The identical CDR3 is also encoded by other nucleotide sequences in the sample. The rearrangement links TRBV6-6 to TRBJ1-5; D unclear. The CDR3 runs to 14 residues. CDR1 is MNHNY, CDR2 SVGAGI, per germline (reference sequence). V was cut by 0 bases and J by 4 bases, with 7 bases left in between. CDR3 sequence reads: CASSYSSGNQPQHF. The DNA for the CDR3 is TGTGCCAGCAGTTACTCGTCCGGTAATCAGCCCCAGCATTTT.

This clone was detected once. The CDR3 loop reads CASSAGAGQGTYEQYF. As DNA, the CDR3 is TGTGCCAGCAGTGCGGGGGCGGGACAGGGGACCTACGAGCAGTACTTC. J is TRBJ2-7 and V is TRBV6-1; 10 nucleotides align to TRBD1. Germline values: CDR1 MNHNS, CDR2 SASEGT. Trimming cost V 4 bases and J 2 bases; bases outside gene matches: 8. The CDR3 contains 16 residues.

This chain uses TRBV18 with TRBJ2-3, with D tentatively TRBD1 (5 bases). Germline V lookup: CDR1 KGHSH, CDR2 LQKENI. This CDR3 comprises 13 residues. Trimming left V 8 bases short and J 1 base short, with 10 bases between. CDR3 bases: TGTGCCAGCGAGCAAGGGGGCACAGATACGCAGTATTTT. Amino acids: CASEQGGTDTQYF.

The chain has TRBV4-1 and TRBJ2-7, with D possibly matching TRBD1 (6 bases). This CDR3 is built from 16 residues. The germline gives CDR1 MGHRA, CDR2 YSYEKL. Trimming removed 0 bases from V and 0 bases from J, with 12 bases in between. The CDR3 reads CASSQDRQDNSYEQYF. CDR3 DNA sequence: TGCGCCAGCAGCCAAGATAGACAGGACAACTCCTACGAGCAGTACTTC.

The chain recombines TRBV30 with TRBJ1-4; no reliable D call. Germline CDR1 is GTSNPN and CDR2 is SVGIG (reference sequence). V gave up 1 base and J gave up 0 bases, with 9 bases separating them. The CDR3 is 15 amino acids. The CDR3 loop is CAWSGGSATNEKLFF. DNA of the CDR3: TGTGCCTGGAGTGGCGGATCCGCAACTAATGAAAAACTGTTTTTT.

The chain is built from TRBV28 and TRBJ2-1, with 7 bases lining up with TRBD2. The CDR3 has 16 residues. Germline values: CDR1 MDHEN, CDR2 SYDVKM. J lost 4 bases, V lost 6 bases, and 12 bases had no gene match. The CDR3 sequence is CASSPSLPGGYNEQFF. The CDR3 DNA sequence: TGTGCCAGCAGCCCCAGTTTGCCGGGGGGATACAATGAGCAGTTCTTC. Together with reference TRBV28 and TRBJ2-1, the CDR3 gives the full variable domain: DVKVTQSSRYLVKRTGEKVFLECVQDMDHENMFWYRQDPGLGLRLIYFSYDVKMKEKGDIPEGYSVSREKKERFSLILESASTNQTSMYLCASSPSLPGGYNEQFFGPGTRLTVL.

J is TRBJ1-1 and V is TRBV7-9; D remains unclear. This CDR3 is 14 amino acids long. The germline V gene has CDR1 SEHNR and CDR2 FQNEAQ (reference sequence). Trimming pared 0 bases from V and 0 bases from J, leaving 5 bases between. CDR3 sequence: CASSLARVNTEAFF. The CDR3 DNA sequence: TGTGCCAGCAGCTTAGCCCGGGTGAACACTGAAGCTTTCTTT.

The gene calls are TRBV30 and TRBJ1-2, with D perhaps matching TRBD1 (6 bases). Germline CDR1 is GTSNPN and CDR2 is SVGIG (reference sequence). Between the trimmed V and J ends, which lost 8 bases and 4 bases, there was a span of 14 bases. The CDR3 is 12 amino acids. CDR3 bases: TGTGCCGGTCTCCAGGGGACCTATGGCTACACCTTC. Amino acid sequence: CAGLQGTYGYTF.

The chain couples TRBV9 to TRBJ2-7; a possible D gene is TRBD2 (5 bases). CDR1 and CDR2 (germline): SGDLS, YYNGEE. CDR3 size: 15 residues. Trimming pared 4 bases from V and 0 bases from J, leaving 14 bases between. The CDR3 is CASSPDGIPSYEQYF. The CDR3 DNA follows: TGTGCCAGCAGCCCGGACGGGATTCCCTCCTACGAGCAGTACTTC.

The chain recombines TRBV4-1 with TRBJ2-5; 12 bases map to TRBD2. Looked up from germline, CDR1 is MGHRA and CDR2 is YSYEKL. The V gene end was trimmed by 2 bases and the J gene end by 5 bases; junction bases not matched to a gene: 3. The CDR3 runs 15 residues. CDR3: CASSQRLAGVETQYF. CDR3 nucleotide sequence: TGCGCCAGCAGCCAAAGACTAGCGGGAGTGGAGACCCAGTACTTC.

This chain joins TRBV30 and TRBJ2-7, with D maybe TRBD1 (5 bases). Germline-derived CDR1 and CDR2 are GTSNPN and SVGIG (reference sequence). The CDR3 covers 12 residues. Trimming took 5 bases from V and 5 from J, leaving 13 bases between them. CDR3 nucleotides: TGTGCCTGGGTGTCAGGGTGGAACGAGCAGTACTTC. It is translated as CAWVSGWNEQYF.

The chain uses TRBV5-1 and TRBJ1-1, with D perhaps matching TRBD1 (5 bases). The CDR3 has 16 residues. Germline assignment: CDR1 SGHRS and CDR2 YFSETQ. V shed 3 bases and J shed 1 base, with 16 bases lying between them. The CDR3 loop is CASSSLFRTRNTEAFF. The CDR3 region has the DNA TGCGCCAGCAGCTCTCTGTTCAGGACACGGAACACTGAAGCTTTCTTT.

This sequence joins TRBV7-2 and TRBJ2-7; possible D gene TRBD2, 6 bases. V was pared by 1 base and J by 7 bases, with 14 bases between. The germline V gene encodes CDR1 SGHTA and CDR2 FQGNSA. CDR3 length equals 14 residues. The CDR3 DNA reads as TGTGCCAGCAGCTTAGGGAGGGGTTCGGCAGAGCAGTACTTC. Its protein is CASSLGRGSAEQYF.